The 12 T cell receptor beta chains presented below share a single source sample, sequenced in a study of kidney transplant recipient with SARS-CoV-2 infection. TCRdb re-analysed the reads in MiXCR, keeping a single row per CDR3 protein. The profile shows 250,000 or so distinct CDR3 sequences, around 30% of them singletons. The sequences come from a blood sample, collected at baseline and on roughly day 120 from a kidney transplant recipient. The source of these receptors is a male patient between 25 and 40 years old who had COVID-19 and was a kidney transplant recipient. Certain T cells may be donor cells from the graft.

This clonotype was seen repeatedly, ten times or more. The chain employs TRBV5-4 and TRBJ1-2, with unresolved D. CDR3 size: 16 residues. Germline V lookup: CDR1 SGHNT, CDR2 YYREEE (reference sequence). Trimming pared 7 bases from V and 4 bases from J, leaving 23 bases between. CDR3 region: CASLKTVPGKTYGYTF. DNA of the CDR3: TGTGCCAGCCTAAAGACCGTACCAGGAAAGACCTATGGCTACACCTTC.

This clonotype has ten or more counts. The CDR3 nucleotides read TGTGCCAGCAGTGATAATATGGTAGGTGATCAGCCCCAGCATTTT. It specifies CASSDNMVGDQPQHF. This chain uses TRBV2 with TRBJ1-5; no clear D. Germline V gene data show CDR1 as SNHLY and CDR2 as FYNNEI. The CDR3 is 15 residues long. V was trimmed by 3 bases and J by 5 bases, leaving 14 bases between them.

This clonotype appeared a single time. Being one base from a much bigger clone, this may be a read error. The J gene is TRBJ2-7, the V gene TRBV9; D possibly matches TRBD1 or TRBD2 (5 bases each). The germline V gene has CDR1 SGDLS and CDR2 YYNGEE. The CDR3 runs 16 residues. V lost 3 bases and J lost 2, with 18 bases in between. This CDR3 is CASSGRPDTGPYEQYF. DNA of the CDR3: TGTGCCAGCAGCGGGAGACCGGACACGGGACCCTACGAGCAGTACTTC.

The chain carries TRBV20-1 and TRBJ2-3; 9 bases are a match to TRBD1. This CDR3 contains 16 residues. Germline-derived CDR1 and CDR2 are DFQATT and SNEGSKA (reference sequence). The V segment lost 3 bases and the J segment 3 bases; nucleotides outside the gene matches: 10. CDR3 region: CSARLLGGQGTDTQYF. The CDR3, as DNA: TGCAGTGCTAGGCTTTTAGGGGGACAGGGAACAGATACGCAGTATTTT.

For this clonotype: A much larger clone differs by one base, so this may be a read error. This chain joins TRBV7-9 and TRBJ1-1, with D unresolved. The CDR3 runs to 12 residues. CDR1 and CDR2 (germline): SEHNR, FQNEAQ (reference sequence). The DNA of the CDR3 is TGTACCAGCAGCCTAGCGATGGGTGAAGCTTTCTTT. As protein: CTSSLAMGEAFF.

This clonotype appeared many times. The gene calls are TRBV12-3 or TRBV12-4 and TRBJ1-6, with D tentatively TRBD1 (6 bases). V shed 6 bases and J shed 10 bases, with 13 bases lying between them. The CDR3 has 13 amino acids. The CDR3 loop is CASRKQGQSPLHF. The CDR3 DNA is TGTGCCAGCAGGAAACAGGGCCAGTCACCCCTCCACTTT.

This clonotype was detected many times. The chain has TRBV5-4 and TRBJ1-2; D remains unclear. The CDR3 is made up of 16 amino acids. Per germline, CDR1 SGHNT and CDR2 YYREEE (reference sequence). V was clipped by 7 bases and J by 4 bases, with 23 bases between them. The CDR3 loop reads CASDQSVPGKTYGYTF. In DNA, the CDR3 is TGTGCCAGCGATCAGTCCGTACCAGGAAAGACCTATGGCTACACCTTC.

This clonotype occurred many times. V is TRBV5-6 and J is TRBJ1-2, with D unresolved. The germline V gene encodes CDR1 SGHDT and CDR2 YYEEEE. This CDR3 is 16 amino acids long. Between the trimmed V and J ends, which lost 7 bases and 4 bases, there was a span of 23 bases. This CDR3 is CASAYPNSRKTYGYTF. CDR3 nucleotide sequence: TGTGCCAGCGCGTATCCCAATAGTCGAAAGACCTATGGCTACACCTTC.

This clonotype appeared a single time. One end of the junction is discordant with germline, which a read error may explain. This chain links TRBV11-2 with TRBJ2-2; D is possibly TRBD1 or TRBD2 (5 bases each). In germline, CDR1 is SGHAT, CDR2 FQNNGV. The CDR3 sequence is 15 residues long. As DNA, the CDR3 is TGTGCCAGCAGCTTTGGAATAGACTCCACCGGGGCGCTGCTTTTT. The encoded protein is CASSFGIDSTGALLF.

Many counts were recorded for this clonotype. The chain has TRBV18 and TRBJ2-7, with TRBD2 matching 8 bases. Trimming at V came to 3 bases and at J to 9 bases, leaving 7 bases not matched to a gene. Germline CDR1 is KGHSH and CDR2 is LQKENI. The CDR3 extends over 13 amino acids. The CDR3 DNA reads as TGTGCCAGCTCACCGGGACTAGTCGAAGGGCAGTACTTC. This encodes CASSPGLVEGQYF.

This clonotype has ten or more counts. The V gene is TRBV19, the J gene TRBJ1-2; weak D call: TRBD1 (5 bases). V lost 5 bases and J lost 4, with 23 bases in between. CDR1 is LNHDA and CDR2 is SQIVND in the germline V gene (reference sequence). The CDR3 runs 17 residues. CDR3 sequence reads: CASSCGRTNRKTYGYTF. CDR3 in DNA: TGTGCCAGTAGTTGCGGTAGGACAAATCGAAAGACCTATGGCTACACCTTC.

This clonotype was seen many times. The chain joins TRBV7-2 to TRBJ2-7, with 7 nucleotides matching TRBD2. The CDR3 sequence is 14 residues long. Per the germline V gene, CDR1 is SGHTA and CDR2 is FQGNSA. With 2 bases clipped from V and 2 bases from J, the junction kept 3 bases outside the gene matches. In DNA, the CDR3 is TGTGCCAGCAGCTTACAGCGGGGACCCTACGAGCAGTACTTC. This sequence encodes CASSLQRGPYEQYF.